This T cell receptor (beta chain) appears in the sequencing data of a study of PD-L1 blockade in urothelial cancer (dated by TCRdb to 2016 to 2017). Study-level background: Every patient began therapy around 2014 and was given atezolizumab 1,200 mg intravenously every 3 weeks. Twenty-five of 29 patients were identified as males with urothelial cancer of bladder origin, and a prior smoking history was reported by 18 of 29 patients. An ECOG performance status of 0 or 1 was recorded for the patients, and 0 to 3 prior chemotherapy regimens had been received by the patients. Blood samples were analyzed 3 weeks after the start of treatment (second dose) and 6 weeks after the start of treatment. A median of about 140,000 T cells and 80,000 or so unique TCRs was obtained from blood samples, and a median clonality of around 0.08 was observed. Somatic, immune and clinical correlates of response to PD-L1 blockade with atezolizumab in urothelial cancer were the focus of an exploratory multi-omic analysis. Pretreatment tumor samples, along with matched peripheral blood serially collected before and after atezolizumab treatment, were subjected to TCR sequencing. Durable clinical benefit meant progression-free survival longer than 6 months, and TCR features were also tested against progression-free and overall survival. In the same patients who had TCR sequencing, pretreatment tumors also underwent whole exome sequencing and RNA sequencing. Eight or nine patients reached durable clinical benefit, while 20 to 25 patients did not. Over 28 patients had pretreatment blood TCR-seq, some 25 had at least one posttreatment blood collection, and some 25 had tumor TCR-seq. The research as a whole found: Because of the small sample size (n ≈ 29) and the many exploratory analyses performed, the results are intended to be regarded as hypothesis-generating. At 3 weeks after the start of treatment, tumor-associated TCR clones in peripheral blood had expanded more in patients with durable benefit (n of about 20, p = 0.022). A pretreatment peripheral blood TCR clonality below the median was linked to improved progression-free and overall survival.

A word on this clone: The specificity of this receptor is unknown. Base quality data are lacking; no much larger clone is found one base away.

Including cysteine and phenylalanine, the CDR3 has 15 amino acids. Solely the CDR3 DNA is kept, with 45 bases framed from the first base. V is trimmed back by 2 bases and J by 3 bases, and the junction contains 7 bases that no gene match accounts for. CDR1 is given as MNHEY and CDR2 as SMNVEV, both from the germline V gene (reference sequence). The cohort included roughly 30 patients with locally advanced or metastatic urothelial carcinoma who were treated at Memorial Sloan Kettering on a trial protocol. Peripheral blood mononuclear cells were collected from each patient pretreatment and during treatment, giving between 1 and 8 total time points per patient. The Qiagen DNeasy Blood extraction kit was used to purify genomic DNA from total PBMCs and tumor samples. PBMCs were collected pretreatment and during treatment, and were isolated and stored as previously described. Synthetic TCR analog templates were spiked into each PCR to estimate absolute template abundance from read counts. The immunoSEQ assay used bias-controlled V and J gene primers to amplify TCRbeta CDR3 regions from genomic DNA. Sequencing of rearranged TCRbeta segments was performed at approximately 20X coverage. From the authors' description of their analysis: Clustering was used to correct sequencing errors, and CDR3s were annotated against IMGT to assign V, D and J genes. Downstream analyses used only productive TCRbeta rearrangements, leaving out any out-of-frame or stop-codon sequences. To compute clonality, Shannon entropy was normalized by the log of the number of unique productive sequences and then subtracted from one. Fisher's exact test with Benjamini-Hochberg correction, using a cutoff of adjusted p below 0.01, was how clones that differed between time points or between blood and tumor were identified. TCRdb limited this immuneACCESS table to in-frame rearrangements with V and J called. A share of clones is missing; checked studies link under half to unresolved V genes, and the rest is unexplained. The V and J calls and clone size are taken from that table; D and trimming were inferred from the DNA. The table for this sample lists roughly 20,000 clones; 80% to 90% of them were counted only once. The ten biggest clones cover roughly 3.5% of the sample.

The sample consisted of PBMCs, taken around atezolizumab (anti-PD-L1) treatment. This receptor was obtained from a man in his forties or fifties with urothelial cancer. The V and J genes are TRBV27 and TRBJ2-7, with TRBD1 identical over 7 junction bases. The nucleotide sequence is TGTGCCAGCAGTTTACGACAGGGATTTTACTACGAGCAGTACTTC. It encodes CASSLRQGFYYEQYF.